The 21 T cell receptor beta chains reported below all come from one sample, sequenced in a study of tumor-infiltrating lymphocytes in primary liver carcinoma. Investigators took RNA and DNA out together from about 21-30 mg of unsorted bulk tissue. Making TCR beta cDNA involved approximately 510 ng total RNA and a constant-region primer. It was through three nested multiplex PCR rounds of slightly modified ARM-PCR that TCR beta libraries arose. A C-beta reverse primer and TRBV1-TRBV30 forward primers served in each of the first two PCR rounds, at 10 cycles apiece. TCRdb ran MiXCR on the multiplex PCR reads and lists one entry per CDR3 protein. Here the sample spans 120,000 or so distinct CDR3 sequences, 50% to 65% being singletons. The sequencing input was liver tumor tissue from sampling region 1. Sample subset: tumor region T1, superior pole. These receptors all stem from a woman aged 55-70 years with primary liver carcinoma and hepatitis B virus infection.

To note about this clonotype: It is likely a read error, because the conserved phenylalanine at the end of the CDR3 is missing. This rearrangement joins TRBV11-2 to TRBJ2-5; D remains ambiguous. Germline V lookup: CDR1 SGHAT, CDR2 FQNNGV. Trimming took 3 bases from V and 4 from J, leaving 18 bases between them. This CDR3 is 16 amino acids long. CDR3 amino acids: CASSLGMRYPGETQYY. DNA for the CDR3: TGTGCCAGCAGCTTGGGAATGCGTTATCCAGGAGAGACCCAGTACTAC.

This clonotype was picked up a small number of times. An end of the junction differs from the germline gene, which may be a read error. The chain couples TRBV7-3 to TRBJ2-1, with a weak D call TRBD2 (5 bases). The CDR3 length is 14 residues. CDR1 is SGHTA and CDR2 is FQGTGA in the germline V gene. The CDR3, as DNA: TGTGCCAGCAGCATAGGAGGCCGAAACAATGTGCAGTTCTTC. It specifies CASSIGGRNNVQFF.

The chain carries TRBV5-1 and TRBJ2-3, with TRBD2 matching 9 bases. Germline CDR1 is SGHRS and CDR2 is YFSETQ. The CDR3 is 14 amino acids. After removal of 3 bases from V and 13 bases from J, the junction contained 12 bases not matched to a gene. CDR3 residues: CASSSCGGENAEYF. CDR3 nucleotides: TGCGCCAGCAGCTCGTGCGGGGGGGAGAATGCAGAGTATTTT.

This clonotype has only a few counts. DNA of the CDR3: TGTGCCAGCAGTACTCCACGTGGCTACACCTTC. Translated: CASSTPRGYTF. V and J are TRBV28 and TRBJ1-2; no reliable D call. The V end lost 5 bases, the J end lost 7 bases, and 8 bases lay between the germline ends. The CDR3 covers 11 residues. Germline CDR1 reads MDHEN; CDR2 reads SYDVKM.

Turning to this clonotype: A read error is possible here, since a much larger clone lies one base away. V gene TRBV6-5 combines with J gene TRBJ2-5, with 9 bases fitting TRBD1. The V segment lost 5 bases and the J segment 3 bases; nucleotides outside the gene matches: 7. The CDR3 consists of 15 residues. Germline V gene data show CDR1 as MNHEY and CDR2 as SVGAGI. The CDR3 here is CASSATRTGEETQYF. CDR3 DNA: TGTGCCAGCAGTGCCACCAGGACAGGGGAAGAGACCCAGTACTTC.

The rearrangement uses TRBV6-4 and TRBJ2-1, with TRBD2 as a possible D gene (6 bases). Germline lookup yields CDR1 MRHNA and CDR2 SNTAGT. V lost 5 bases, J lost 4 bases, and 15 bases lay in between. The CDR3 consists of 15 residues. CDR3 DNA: TGTGCCAGCAGTCCTCAACTAGCAGGGTACAATGAGCAGTTCTTC. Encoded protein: CASSPQLAGYNEQFF.

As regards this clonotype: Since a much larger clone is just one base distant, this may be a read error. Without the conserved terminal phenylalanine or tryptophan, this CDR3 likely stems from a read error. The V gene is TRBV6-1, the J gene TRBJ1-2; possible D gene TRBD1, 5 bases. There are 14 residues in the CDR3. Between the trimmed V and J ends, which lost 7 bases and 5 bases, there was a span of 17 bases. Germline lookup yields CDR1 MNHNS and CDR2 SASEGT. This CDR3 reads CASTRGDGGYGYTS. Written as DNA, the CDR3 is TGTGCCAGCACCCGGGGGGATGGAGGTTATGGCTACACCTCC.

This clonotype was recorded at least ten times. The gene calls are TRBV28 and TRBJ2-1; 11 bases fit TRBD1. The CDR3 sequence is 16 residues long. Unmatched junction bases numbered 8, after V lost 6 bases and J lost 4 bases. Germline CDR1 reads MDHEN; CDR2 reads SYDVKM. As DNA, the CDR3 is TGTGCCAGCAGCACCTTAAGGGACAGGGGGTACAATGAGCAGTTCTTC. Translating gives CASSTLRDRGYNEQFF.

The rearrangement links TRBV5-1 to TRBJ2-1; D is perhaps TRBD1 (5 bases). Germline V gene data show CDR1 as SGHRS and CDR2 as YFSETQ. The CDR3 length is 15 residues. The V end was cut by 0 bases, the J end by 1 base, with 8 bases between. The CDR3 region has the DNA TGCGCCAGCAGCTTGGCAGGGTATTCCTACAATGAGCAGTTCTTC. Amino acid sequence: CASSLAGYSYNEQFF.

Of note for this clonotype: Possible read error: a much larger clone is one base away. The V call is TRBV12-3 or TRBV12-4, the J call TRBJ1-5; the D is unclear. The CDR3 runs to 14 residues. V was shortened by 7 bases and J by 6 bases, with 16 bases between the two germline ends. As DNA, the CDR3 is TGTGCCAGCAATTGGAGGCAGGCGGGTCAGCCCCAGCATTTT. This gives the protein CASNWRQAGQPQHF.

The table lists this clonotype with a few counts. CDR3: CASSLAGAGGRRWSVGQFF. The CDR3 DNA is TGTGCCAGCAGCTTAGCCGGAGCGGGAGGCCGGCGGTGGTCGGTCGGGCAGTTCTTC. The V gene is TRBV11-2, the J gene TRBJ2-1; 9 bases are a match to TRBD2. Losses at the gene ends were 1 base for V and 12 bases for J; bases not matched to a gene: 22. Germline V lookup: CDR1 SGHAT, CDR2 FQNNGV. The CDR3 loop spans 19 amino acids.

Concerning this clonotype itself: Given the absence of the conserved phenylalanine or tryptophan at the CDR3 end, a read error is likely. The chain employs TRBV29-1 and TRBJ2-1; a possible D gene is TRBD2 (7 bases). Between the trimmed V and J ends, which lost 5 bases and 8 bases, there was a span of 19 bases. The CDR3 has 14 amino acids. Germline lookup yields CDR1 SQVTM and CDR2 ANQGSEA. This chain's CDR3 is CSVTGTSGKYEQFL. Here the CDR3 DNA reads TGCAGCGTTACAGGGACCAGCGGGAAGTATGAGCAGTTCTTA.

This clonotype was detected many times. CDR3 sequence: CAISESQLANYGYTF. In nucleotides, the CDR3 is TGTGCCATCAGTGAGTCTCAGCTAGCTAACTATGGCTACACCTTC. The rearrangement uses TRBV10-3 and TRBJ1-2; D remains ambiguous. V was pared by 0 bases and J by 0 bases, with 8 bases between. The CDR3 sequence is 15 residues long. The germline V gene has CDR1 ENHRY and CDR2 SYGVKD.

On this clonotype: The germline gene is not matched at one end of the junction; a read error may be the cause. The CDR3 sequence: CANSFRDRPYNEQFF. CDR3 sequence (DNA): TGTGCCAACAGCTTCCGGGACCGACCCTACAATGAGCAGTTCTTC. This chain uses TRBV5-1 with TRBJ2-1; either TRBD1 or TRBD2 may supply D (5 bases each). Germline values: CDR1 SGHRS, CDR2 YFSETQ. The CDR3 is 15 amino acids.

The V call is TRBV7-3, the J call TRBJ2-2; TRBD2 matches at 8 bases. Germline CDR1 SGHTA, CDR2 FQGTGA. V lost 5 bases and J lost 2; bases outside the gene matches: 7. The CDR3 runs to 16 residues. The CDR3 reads CASSKAGLANTGELFF. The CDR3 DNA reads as TGTGCCAGCAGCAAGGCCGGACTAGCAAACACCGGGGAGCTGTTTTTT.

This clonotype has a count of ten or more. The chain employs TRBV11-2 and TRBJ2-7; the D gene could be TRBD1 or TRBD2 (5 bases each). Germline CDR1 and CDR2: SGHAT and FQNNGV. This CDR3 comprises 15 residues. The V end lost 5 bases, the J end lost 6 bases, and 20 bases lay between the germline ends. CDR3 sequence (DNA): TGTGCCAGCAGCGACGCTGTGGGGCAGGAGGCCGAGCAGTACTTC. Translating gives CASSDAVGQEAEQYF.

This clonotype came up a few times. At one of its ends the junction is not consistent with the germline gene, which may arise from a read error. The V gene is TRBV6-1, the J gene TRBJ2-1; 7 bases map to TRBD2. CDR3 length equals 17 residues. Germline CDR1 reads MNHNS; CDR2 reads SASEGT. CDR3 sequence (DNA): TGTGCCAGCAATGAAAGGCTAGCGGCAACCCCTGGCAGCGAGCAGTTCTTC. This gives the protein CASNERLAATPGSEQFF.

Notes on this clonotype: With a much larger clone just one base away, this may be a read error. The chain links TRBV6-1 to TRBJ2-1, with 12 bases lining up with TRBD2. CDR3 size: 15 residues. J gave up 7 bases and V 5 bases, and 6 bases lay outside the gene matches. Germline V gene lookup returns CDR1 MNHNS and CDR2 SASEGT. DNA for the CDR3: TGTGCCAGCAGTAAGCGACTAGCGGGGGCAAATGAGCAGTTCTTC. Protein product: CASSKRLAGANEQFF.

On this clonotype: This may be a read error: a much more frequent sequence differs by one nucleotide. CDR3 bases: TGCGCCAGCAGCCGCGTATGGGGGGATGAAAAACTGTTTTTT. Translation gives CASSRVWGDEKLFF. The V and J genes are TRBV5-1 and TRBJ1-4, with a possible D match to TRBD1 (5 bases). The CDR3 runs to 14 residues. V was shortened by 4 bases and J by 6 bases, with 13 bases between the two germline ends. Germline-derived CDR1 and CDR2 are SGHRS and YFSETQ.

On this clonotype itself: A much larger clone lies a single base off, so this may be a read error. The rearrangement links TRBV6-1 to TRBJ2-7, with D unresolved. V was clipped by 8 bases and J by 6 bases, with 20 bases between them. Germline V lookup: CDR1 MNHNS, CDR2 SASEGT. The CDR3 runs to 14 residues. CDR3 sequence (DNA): TGTGCCAGCCGTCGGACCGGTGCTGCGGTCGAGCAGTACTTC. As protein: CASRRTGAAVEQYF.

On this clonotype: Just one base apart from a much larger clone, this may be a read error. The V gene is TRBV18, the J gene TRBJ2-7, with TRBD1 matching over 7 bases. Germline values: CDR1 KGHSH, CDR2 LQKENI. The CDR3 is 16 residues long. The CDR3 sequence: CASSATSPGTAYKQYF. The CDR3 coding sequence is TGTGCCAGCTCAGCCACAAGCCCCGGGACAGCCTACAAGCAGTACTTC. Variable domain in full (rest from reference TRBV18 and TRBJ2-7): NAGVMQNPRHLVRRRGQEARLRCSPMKGHSHVYWYRQLPEEGLKFMVYLQKENIIDESGMPKERFSAEFPKEGPSILRIQQVVRGDSAAYFCASSATSPGTAYKQYFGPGTRLTVT.